The 26 T cell receptor beta chains below come from one sample, sequenced in a study of control samples from healthy donors and cancer patients. Profiled with immunoSEQ multiplex PCR; TCRdb holds only in-frame clones, not every one. The table includes some 140,000 clones, about nine tenths detected once. Source material: PBMCs. The receptor set was obtained from a man aged 45-65 years with head and neck cancer.

This clone was observed a single time. The genes are TRBV6-1 and TRBJ2-7, with 10 nucleotides matching TRBD2. The V gene end was trimmed by 2 bases and the J gene end by 4 bases; junction bases not matched to a gene: 11. This CDR3 is built from 17 residues. The germline V gene encodes CDR1 MNHNS and CDR2 SASEGT. CDR3 in DNA: TGTGCCAGCAGTGAACCACCGGGACTAGCGAGACCTTACGAGCAGTACTTC. Translation gives CASSEPPGLARPYEQYF.

This clone was detected only once. The chain is built from TRBV6-5 and TRBJ2-7, with TRBD2 identical over 10 bases. Trimming cost V 6 bases and J 2 bases; bases outside gene matches: 7. This CDR3 is built from 15 residues. Germline values: CDR1 MNHEY, CDR2 SVGAGI. Written as DNA, the CDR3 is TGTGCCAGCAGGTCCCCTAGCGGGGGAACCTACGAGCAGTACTTC. Its protein product is CASRSPSGGTYEQYF.

This clone showed up just a few times. The chain couples TRBV3-1 (or the pseudogene TRBV3-2) to TRBJ1-1, with TRBD1 as a possible D gene (5 bases). The CDR3 length is 15 residues. Germline loops: CDR1 LGHDT, CDR2 YNNKEL (reference sequence). The V end lost 1 base, the J end lost 3 bases, and 12 bases lay between the germline ends. CDR3 protein: CASSQGRGIDTEAFF. The CDR3 DNA follows: TGTGCCAGCAGCCAAGGGAGGGGAATTGACACTGAAGCTTTCTTT.

The V gene is TRBV6-6, the J gene TRBJ1-1; 7 positions agree with TRBD1. The CDR3 is 13 amino acids. Germline CDR1 and CDR2: MNHNY and SVGAGI (reference sequence). J was trimmed by 2 bases and V by 6 bases; bases with no gene match: 3. CDR3 residues: CASRGQVNTEAFF. The CDR3, as DNA: TGTGCCAGCAGAGGACAGGTTAACACTGAAGCTTTCTTT.

The genes are TRBV2 and TRBJ2-1; a weak D match, TRBD2 (7 bases). V lost 6 bases, J lost 5 bases, and 11 bases lay in between. CDR1 and CDR2 from the germline V gene are SNHLY and FYNNEI. CDR3 length: 13 residues. The CDR3 here is CASRGGRDNEQFF. CDR3 DNA sequence: TGTGCCAGCAGGGGGGGGCGGGACAATGAGCAGTTCTTC.

This clone has just one count. This rearrangement joins TRBV5-4 to TRBJ2-2; 9 bases align to TRBD1. The length of the CDR3 is 17 residues. Germline values: CDR1 SGHNT, CDR2 YYREEE (reference sequence). V was pared by 2 bases and J by 6 bases, with 11 bases of the junction left unmatched. The CDR3 loop is CASSFAPTGGTAGELFF. CDR3 coding DNA: TGTGCCAGCAGCTTTGCCCCGACAGGGGGTACTGCCGGGGAGCTGTTTTTT.

Remarks on this clone: A junction end diverges from the germline sequence, so it may reflect a read error. This sequence joins TRBV6-5 and TRBJ1-2; possibly TRBD1 for D (6 bases). Germline-derived CDR1 and CDR2 are MNHEY and SVGAGI. The CDR3 spans 16 residues. CDR3 in DNA: TGTGTCAGCAGTTACACCGAGTGGGGGCGAGTACTTGGCTACACCTTC. This encodes CVSSYTEWGRVLGYTF.

The CDR3 protein is CASSQENSDRDFYDYGYTF. The CDR3 region has the DNA TGTGCCAGCAGCCAAGAGAACTCGGACAGGGATTTCTATGACTATGGCTACACCTTC. The rearrangement links TRBV3-1 (or the pseudogene TRBV3-2) to TRBJ1-2; 8 positions match TRBD1. The V segment lost 0 bases and the J segment 3 bases; nucleotides outside the gene matches: 15. Germline values: CDR1 LGHDT, CDR2 YNNKEL (reference sequence). CDR3 length: 19 amino acids.

The rearrangement uses TRBV6-1 and TRBJ2-5; 9 bases are shared with TRBD2. The CDR3 extends over 16 amino acids. The trim removed 2 bases at V and 4 bases at J, leaving 8 bases unmatched. Germline V CDR1 and CDR2: MNHNS, SASEGT. CDR3 DNA sequence: TGTGCCAGCAGTGAATGGGCGGGAGGGTTTTCAGAGACCCAGTACTTC. Protein sequence: CASSEWAGGFSETQYF.

V is TRBV19 and J is TRBJ2-1; the D gene could be TRBD1 or TRBD2 (5 bases each). The CDR3 is 15 residues long. Germline V gene sequence: CDR1 LNHDA, CDR2 SQIVND (reference sequence). Trimming took 5 bases from V and 2 from J, leaving 13 bases between them. The CDR3 nucleotides read TGTGCCAGTAGTTACCGGGACGGAACCTACAATGAGCAGTTCTTC. The encoded protein is CASSYRDGTYNEQFF.

This chain joins TRBV10-2 and TRBJ2-1, with 7 positions matching TRBD2. Looked up from germline, CDR1 is WSHSY and CDR2 is SAAADI. Trimming took 5 bases from V and 8 from J; bases not matched to a gene: 12. The CDR3 sequence is 15 residues long. In DNA form, the CDR3 reads TGCGCCAGCAGTACCCCGTGGAAGGGAGGGGATGAGCAGTTCTTC. This sequence encodes CASSTPWKGGDEQFF.

The chain combines TRBV12-3 or TRBV12-4 with TRBJ2-5; D uncertain. V lost 3 bases and J 5 bases, leaving 7 bases between the germline ends. The CDR3 covers 12 residues. CDR3 coding DNA: TGTGCCAGCAGTTTCGTGGGGGAGACCCAGTACTTC. This translates into CASSFVGETQYF.

This clone has ten or more counts. This rearrangement joins TRBV3-1 (or the pseudogene TRBV3-2) to TRBJ1-3; TRBD1 agrees at 8 bases. The germline gives CDR1 LGHDT, CDR2 YNNKEL (reference sequence). This CDR3 comprises 15 residues. The ends lost 4 bases at V and 2 bases at J; junction bases unmatched: 4. The DNA for the CDR3 is TGTGCCAGCAGCCGCACAGGGGGTACTGGAAACACCATATATTTT. Translating gives CASSRTGGTGNTIYF.

CDR3 amino acids: CASSHLQGNSYEQYF. In DNA, the CDR3 is TGTGCCAGCAGCCATCTACAGGGGAACTCCTACGAGCAGTACTTC. The chain recombines TRBV14 with TRBJ2-7; the match to TRBD1 covers 7 bases. CDR3 length equals 15 residues. V lost 3 bases, J lost 0 bases, and 5 bases stayed unmatched. Germline CDR1 and CDR2: SGHDN and FVKESK. The complete variable domain, with remaining parts taken from reference TRBV14 and TRBJ2-7, reads EAGVTQFPSHSVIEKGQTVTLRCDPISGHDNLYWYRRVMGKEIKFLLHFVKESKQDESGMPNNRFLAERTGGTYSTLKVQPAELEDSGVYFCASSHLQGNSYEQYFGPGTRLTVT.

The chain is built from TRBV9 and TRBJ1-2; 10 bases align to TRBD1. V dropped 3 bases and J dropped 4; count of bases not matched to a gene: 6. This CDR3 is 15 amino acids long. Germline V gene sequence: CDR1 SGDLS, CDR2 YYNGEE. The CDR3: CASSGRQGAFYGYTF. For the CDR3, the DNA is TGTGCCAGCAGCGGTAGACAGGGGGCGTTCTATGGCTACACCTTC.

The chain employs TRBV11-3 and TRBJ2-5; D gene ambiguous. This CDR3 contains 13 residues. Germline loops: CDR1 SGHNT, CDR2 YENEEA. V shed 2 bases and J shed 5 bases, with 9 bases lying between them. DNA for the CDR3: TGTGCCAGCAGCTTAAAAGTACGGGAGACCCAGTACTTC. It encodes CASSLKVRETQYF.

The chain carries TRBV19 and TRBJ2-5; D not certain. The V end lost 4 bases, the J end lost 3 bases, and 6 bases lay between the germline ends. The V gene's germline CDR1 is LNHDA and CDR2 SQIVND (reference sequence). The CDR3 sequence is 12 residues long. The CDR3 sequence is CASSNWEETQYF. Here the CDR3 DNA reads TGTGCCAGTAGTAACTGGGAAGAGACCCAGTACTTC.

This clone was observed a single time. V is TRBV29-1 and J is TRBJ1-1; possible D gene TRBD1, 5 bases. Trimming removed 4 bases from V and 1 base from J, with 13 bases in between. The germline CDR1 and CDR2 sequences are SQVTM and ANQGSEA. The CDR3 extends over 14 amino acids. In nucleotides, the CDR3 is TGCAGCGTTGGTCCGGGGACTGAGAACACTGAAGCTTTCTTT. Residues: CSVGPGTENTEAFF.

In its sample, this clone was seen once. This sequence joins TRBV24-1 and TRBJ2-6; no clear D gene. Germline CDR1 reads KGHDR; CDR2 reads SFDVKD. The CDR3 consists of 15 residues. Trimming stripped 5 bases from V and 0 bases from J, with 7 bases between. The DNA of the CDR3 is TGTGCCACCAGTGGTTCGGGCTCTGGGGCCAACGTCCTGACTTTC. Protein product: CATSGSGSGANVLTF.

The J gene is TRBJ1-2, the V gene TRBV29-1; 9 bases match TRBD1. Germline V gene data show CDR1 as SQVTM and CDR2 as ANQGSEA. This CDR3 contains 16 residues. V lost 1 base, J lost 5 bases, and 11 bases stayed unmatched. As DNA, the CDR3 is TGCAGCGTTGAAGGGACCGGGACAGGGAGGGGATATGGCTACACCTTC. It is translated as CSVEGTGTGRGYGYTF.

The chain has TRBV7-2 and TRBJ1-2; D call uncertain. The CDR3 length is 16 residues. Trimming took off 6 bases at V and 1 base at J, with 18 bases between the two ends. Germline values: CDR1 SGHTA, CDR2 FQGNSA. The CDR3: CASSPTPQAVNYGYTF. DNA for the CDR3: TGTGCCAGCAGTCCCACCCCCCAGGCGGTTAACTATGGCTACACCTTC.

The rearrangement joins TRBV5-1 to TRBJ2-2; either TRBD1 or TRBD2 may supply D (6 bases each). CDR3 length: 17 residues. Deletions cut 2 bases from V and 3 bases from J, with 17 bases between. The germline gives CDR1 SGHRS, CDR2 YFSETQ. In nucleotides, the CDR3 is TGCGCCAGCAGCTTTCCCCGGGACACGGGGGACACCGGGGAGCTGTTTTTT. It encodes CASSFPRDTGDTGELFF.

V is TRBV2 and J is TRBJ1-1; the D gene is possibly TRBD1 (5 bases). Germline V CDR1 and CDR2: SNHLY, FYNNEI. Deletions cut 6 bases from V and 3 bases from J, with 17 bases between. This CDR3 region has 15 residues. CDR3 sequence reads: CASRGEGIGYTEAFF. DNA of the CDR3: TGTGCCAGCAGGGGAGAGGGGATCGGATACACTGAAGCTTTCTTT.

The chain couples TRBV3-1 (or the pseudogene TRBV3-2) to TRBJ2-2; 8 bases line up with TRBD2. Looked up from germline, CDR1 is LGHDT and CDR2 is YNNKEL (reference sequence). The CDR3 is 16 amino acids. Germline trimming cut 5 bases from V and 3 bases from J; bases unmatched to any gene: 8. The CDR3, as DNA: TGTGCCAGCAGCGATTCCGGGAGGGCCGACACCGGGGAGCTGTTTTTT. It is translated as CASSDSGRADTGELFF.

The rearrangement uses TRBV27 and TRBJ1-2; TRBD1 is a possible D gene (6 bases). Trimming cost V 2 bases and J 5 bases, with 15 bases left between them. The germline gives CDR1 MNHEY, CDR2 SMNVEV (reference sequence). The CDR3 loop spans 15 amino acids. The CDR3 is CASSLNRDNSYGYTF. CDR3 nucleotides: TGTGCCAGCAGTTTAAACCGGGACAATTCTTATGGCTACACCTTC.

The gene calls are TRBV30 and TRBJ1-4, with D tentatively TRBD1 (5 bases). This CDR3 has 14 residues. Trimming cost V 2 bases and J 6 bases, with 13 bases left between them. Germline assignment: CDR1 GTSNPN and CDR2 SVGIG (reference sequence). The CDR3 nucleotides read TGTGCCTGGAGTTTGGCAGGGATTGATGAAAAACTGTTTTTT. Residues: CAWSLAGIDEKLFF.